This TCR beta chain was recorded in a study of shared clonotypes between healthy human individuals. As for this clone: Its target is not known.

This CDR3 is built from 13 residues. Per germline, CDR1 LNHDA and CDR2 SQIVND (reference sequence). Between the trimmed V and J ends, which lost 1 base and 5 bases, there was a span of 8 bases. Study observations and caveats: Sharing across a handful of donors was seen in around 5% of naive CD4 clonotypes.

All of the donors resided in Nashville, Tennessee, and each was a Caucasian adult. Replicate PCRs from sorted subsets contained 200 ng DNA, which is 30,000 to 35,000 T cell genomes. The data were produced by immunoSEQ multiplex PCR, yet TCRdb's version contains in-frame clones alone and is incomplete. The sample records about 1.1 million clones, approximately 80% being singletons. The J gene is TRBJ2-5, the V gene TRBV19, with D perhaps TRBD1 or TRBD2 (5 bases each). Material: memory CD4+ T cells from PBMCs. Sample subset: CD45RA-negative fraction. The TCR was taken from a man between 18 and 29 years old in good health. Some clones in this sample may be carry-over from other donors' samples. The CDR3 nucleotides read TGTGCCAGTAGTATAGGGGGGTCGGAGACCCAGTACTTC. Encoded protein: CASSIGGSETQYF.